The 8 T cell receptor beta chains reported below all come from one sample, sequenced in a study of blood T cell repertoires in COVID-19. TCRdb's copy holds only in-frame clones and misses some; the assay was immunoSEQ multiplex PCR. There are some 150,000 clones in the sample; around 86% occur only once, and over 7.5% lies in the top ten. Sequencing used peripheral blood. The source is a woman between 55 and 75 years old with active or convalescent COVID-19.

J is TRBJ2-4 and V is TRBV28; 9 positions agree with TRBD1. The CDR3 totals 15 residues. Germline values: CDR1 MDHEN, CDR2 SYDVKM. Trimming took 5 bases from V and 4 from J; bases not matched to a gene: 6. The CDR3 is CASSDTGTGKNIQYF. DNA of the CDR3: TGTGCCAGCAGTGACACCGGGACAGGGAAAAACATTCAGTACTTC.

V usage is TRBV7-9 and J usage is TRBJ2-3; D not certain. The V and J ends lost 5 bases and 8 bases respectively, with 11 bases between them. Per germline, CDR1 SEHNR and CDR2 FQNEAQ (reference sequence). The CDR3 consists of 12 residues. The chain's CDR3 is CASSMQEGTQYF. The DNA for the CDR3 is TGTGCCAGCAGCATGCAGGAAGGTACGCAGTATTTT.

Remarks on this clone: The same CDR3 can be traced to other DNA sequences in this sample. The chain links TRBV6-5 to TRBJ1-3; D is perhaps TRBD1 (5 bases). V lost 5 bases, J lost 0 bases, and 8 bases lay in between. The CDR3 extends over 14 amino acids. Germline lookup yields CDR1 MNHEY and CDR2 SVGAGI. CDR3 sequence reads: CASSPGFSGNTIYF. In nucleotides, the CDR3 is TGTGCCAGCAGTCCAGGGTTCTCTGGAAACACCATATATTTT.

The CDR3 loop reads CATTDRGIGSPLHF. The CDR3 nucleotides are TGTGCCACTACGGACAGGGGAATCGGGTCACCCCTCCACTTT. This chain joins TRBV28 and TRBJ1-6, with 9 nucleotides matching TRBD1. Germline CDR1 reads MDHEN; CDR2 reads SYDVKM. The length of the CDR3 is 14 residues. Unmatched junction bases numbered 11, after V lost 10 bases and J lost 10 bases.

The chain uses TRBV7-9 and TRBJ1-1; 8 bases are a match to TRBD1. Trimming took 5 bases from V and 0 from J; bases not matched to a gene: 5. The germline V gene encodes CDR1 SEHNR and CDR2 FQNEAQ (reference sequence). CDR3 length: 15 amino acids. CDR3 nucleotide sequence: TGTGCCAGCAGCCCCCAGACAGGGGTGAACACTGAAGCTTTCTTT. This gives the protein CASSPQTGVNTEAFF.

The chain recombines TRBV29-1 with TRBJ2-1; a possible D gene is TRBD1 (6 bases). Trimming cost V 7 bases and J 8 bases, with 18 bases left between them. Per germline, CDR1 SQVTM and CDR2 ANQGSEA. The CDR3 sequence is 13 residues long. CDR3 in DNA: TGCAGCGATGCTTTAGGGGGTGGGCATGAGCAGTTCTTC. Translating it yields CSDALGGGHEQFF.

This chain connects TRBV2 to TRBJ2-5; TRBD1 matches at 9 bases. V shed 8 bases and J 2 bases; nucleotides not matched to a gene: 9. Per germline, CDR1 SNHLY and CDR2 FYNNEI. The CDR3 covers 15 residues. CDR3 coding DNA: TGTGCCAGCTGCCTTACCGGGACAGGGCAAGAGACCCAGTACTTC. It encodes CASCLTGTGQETQYF.

J is TRBJ1-1 and V is TRBV30; TRBD1 agrees at 8 bases. The V and J ends lost 4 bases and 5 bases, in that order; junction bases with no gene match: 6. The germline CDR1 and CDR2 sequences are GTSNPN and SVGIG (reference sequence). CDR3 size: 13 residues. In nucleotides, the CDR3 is TGTGCCTGGATTAGGCAGGGGGCTACTGAAGCTTTCTTT. Protein product: CAWIRQGATEAFF.